What follows describes a single T cell receptor beta chain. These data originate in a study of blood T cell repertoires in COVID-19. V was pared by 4 bases and J by 1 base, with 9 bases between. The germline CDR1 and CDR2 sequences are SGHRS and YFSETQ. The CDR3 is 13 residues long. Participants came from about two dozen US areas, aged about 18 to 95 years. Recovery among Cohort 3 donors was established by two negative PCRs, clearance, or symptom resolution. In the original analysis: From reference gene primer amplification, estimates of nucleated cell counts were derived. Sequencing was performed with immunoSEQ multiplex PCR; in TCRdb, only in-frame clones are kept and a portion is missing. The V and J calls and clone size come from that table; D and trimming were worked out from the DNA. The sample has approximately 400,000 clones, more than 70% seen once; the top ten hold more than 0.95%.

The chain carries TRBV5-1 and TRBJ2-7; D remains ambiguous. The source of this sequence is a woman under 30 who had recovered from COVID-19. Sequencing was carried out using PBMCs or T cells enriched from blood (not recorded which). The CDR3 DNA reads TGCGCCAGCAGCCACACAGATTCCTACGAGCAGTACTTC. Translation: CASSHTDSYEQYF.